Below, one T cell receptor (beta chain) is given with its context. The antigen remains unidentified. These data belong to a study of cytomegalovirus exposure and HLA in healthy donors. Vbeta (60) and Jbeta (13) primers were used in the PCR. Method: immunoSEQ multiplex PCR; TCRdb's copy keeps in-frame clones and lacks some. Of over 150,000 clones in the sample, roughly 85% were seen once. V was clipped by 2 bases and J by 1 base; unmatched bases: 8. The CDR3 extends over 18 amino acids. Study results and limitations: The study labeled fewer than 200 TCR beta chains cytomegalovirus-associated.

The sequence was collected from a boy aged 2-15 years in good health and CMV-seronegative. Sequenced input: PBMCs. The V call is TRBV5-3, the J call TRBJ2-2, with 10 bases aligning to TRBD2. Being an ORF, TRBV5-3 has a function that is uncertain. The CDR3 DNA follows: TGTGCCAGAAGCTTCTCTAGAGCGGGAGGGGAGAACACCGGGGAGCTGTTTTTT. Its protein is CARSFSRAGGENTGELFF.